The next 5 T cell receptor beta chains were all read from a single sample in a study of cytomegalovirus exposure and HLA in healthy donors. 60 Vbeta and 13 Jbeta primers were used in PCR. This table comes from immunoSEQ multiplex PCR, and its TCRdb copy is limited to in-frame clones, with some not included. The sample shows about 37,000 clones, 74% of them seen only once. Sequenced: PBMCs. The receptors were sampled from a man younger than 40 in good health and CMV-seronegative.

The chain combines TRBV5-1 with TRBJ2-2; 9 bases map to TRBD1. CDR1 SGHRS and CDR2 YFSETQ come from the germline V gene. V lost 3 bases to trimming and J lost 5 bases; unmatched junction nucleotides: 5. The CDR3 has 15 amino acids. Here the CDR3 reads CASSWDREWTGELFF. CDR3 bases: TGCGCCAGCAGCTGGGACAGGGAATGGACCGGGGAGCTGTTTTTT.

V is TRBV4-1 and J is TRBJ2-7, with D maybe TRBD2 (7 bases). V lost 1 base and J 0 bases, leaving 10 bases between the germline ends. CDR3 length: 15 residues. The V gene's germline CDR1 is MGHRA and CDR2 YSYEKL. CDR3 coding DNA: TGCGCCAGCAGCCAAGGGGGGGGCGCCTCCTACGAGCAGTACTTC. This sequence encodes CASSQGGGASYEQYF.

CDR3 nucleotide sequence: TGTGCCAGTAGTATACGGGACAACCCCAATCAGCCCCAGCATTTT. Translated: CASSIRDNPNQPQHF. This rearrangement joins TRBV19 to TRBJ1-5, with a weak D call TRBD1 (6 bases). The CDR3 runs 15 residues. CDR1 and CDR2 from the germline V gene are LNHDA and SQIVND (reference sequence). Trimming took 2 bases from V and 3 from J, leaving 11 bases between them.

The chain carries TRBV27 and TRBJ2-1, with 14 positions matching TRBD2. The CDR3 consists of 16 residues. Unmatched junction bases numbered 7, after V lost 5 bases and J lost 7 bases. CDR1 and CDR2 from the germline V gene are MNHEY and SMNVEV (reference sequence). The CDR3 DNA reads TGTGCCAGCAGTCAATCGGGACTAGCGGGAGCAAATGAGCAGTTCTTC. Translating gives CASSQSGLAGANEQFF.

J is TRBJ1-4 and V is TRBV2; D is perhaps TRBD1 (6 bases). The CDR3 contains 15 residues. CDR1 is SNHLY and CDR2 is FYNNEI in the germline V gene. The V end was cut by 5 bases, the J end by 0 bases, with 10 bases between. CDR3: CASSIQGTTNEKLFF. The DNA for the CDR3 is TGTGCCAGCAGTATACAGGGAACAACTAATGAAAAACTGTTTTTT.